This TCR beta chain was sequenced during a study of Graves' ophthalmopathy and Graves' hyperthyroidism. General observations from the study: Appearing in blood as well were most expanded thyroid clonotypes above 0.001 frequency. With approximately 88% sensitivity and more than 75% specificity, a 13-signature model separated ophthalmopathy from stable hyperthyroidism.

CAS ≥3, NOSPECS ≥4, moderate-to-severe activity and duration under 3 months marked donors with ophthalmopathy. Other autoimmune diseases, uncontrolled infections, pregnancy and lactation each led to patient exclusion. V was cut by 8 bases and J by 0 bases, with 25 bases left in between. The CDR3 sequence is 18 residues long. The germline V gene encodes CDR1 MGHDK and CDR2 SYGVNS. Comments on this clonotype: Antigen: not known.

From RNA, the CDR3 regions of TCR beta chains were amplified and sequenced. A first-round RT-PCR used HTBI primers, followed by a second-round multiplex PCR. A single record per CDR3 protein comes from TCRdb applying MiXCR to the multiplex PCR reads. The sample records approximately 700,000 distinct CDR3 sequences, about 41% being singletons. Material for sequencing was peripheral blood. This chain links TRBV25-1 with TRBJ1-2, with D possibly being TRBD1 (5 bases). This sequence originates from an adult man with Graves' ophthalmopathy. The CDR3 region is CASASGWDGRHTNYGYTF. Written as DNA, the CDR3 is TGTGCCAGCGCCTCCGGGTGGGACGGGCGGCATACTAACTATGGCTACACCTTC.